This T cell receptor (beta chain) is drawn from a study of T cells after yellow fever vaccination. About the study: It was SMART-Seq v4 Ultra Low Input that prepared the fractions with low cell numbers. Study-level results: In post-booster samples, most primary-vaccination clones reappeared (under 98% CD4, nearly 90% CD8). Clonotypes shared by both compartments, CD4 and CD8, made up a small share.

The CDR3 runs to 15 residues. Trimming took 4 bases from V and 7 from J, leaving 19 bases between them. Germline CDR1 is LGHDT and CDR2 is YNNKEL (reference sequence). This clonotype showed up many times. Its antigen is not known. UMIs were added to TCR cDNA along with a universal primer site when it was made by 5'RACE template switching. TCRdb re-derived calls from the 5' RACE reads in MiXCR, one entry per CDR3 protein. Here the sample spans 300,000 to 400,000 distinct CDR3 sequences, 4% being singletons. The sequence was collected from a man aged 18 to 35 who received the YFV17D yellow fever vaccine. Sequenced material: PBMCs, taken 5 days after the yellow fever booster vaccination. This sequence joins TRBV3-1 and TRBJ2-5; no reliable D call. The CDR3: CASSPDTGPARTQYF. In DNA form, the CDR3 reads TGTGCCAGCAGCCCTGATACCGGGCCCGCGAGGACCCAGTACTTC.